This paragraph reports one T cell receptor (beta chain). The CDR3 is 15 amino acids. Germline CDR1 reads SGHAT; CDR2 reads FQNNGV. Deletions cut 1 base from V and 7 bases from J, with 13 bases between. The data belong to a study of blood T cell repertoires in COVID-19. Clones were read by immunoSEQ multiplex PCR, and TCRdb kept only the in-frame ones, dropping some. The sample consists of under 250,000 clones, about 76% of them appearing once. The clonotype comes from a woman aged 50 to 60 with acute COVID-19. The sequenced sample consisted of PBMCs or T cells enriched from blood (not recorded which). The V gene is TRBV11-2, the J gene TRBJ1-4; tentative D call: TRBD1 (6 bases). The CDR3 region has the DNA TGTGCCAGCAGCTTAGCCCTTCAAGGGGGTGAAAAACTGTTTTTT. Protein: CASSLALQGGEKLFF. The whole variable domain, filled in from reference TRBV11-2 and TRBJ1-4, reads EAGVAQSPRYKIIEKRQSVAFWCNPISGHATLYWYQQILGQGPKLLIQFQNNGVVDDSQLPKDRFSAERLKGVDSTLKIQPAKLEDSAVYLCASSLALQGGEKLFFGSGTQLSVL.